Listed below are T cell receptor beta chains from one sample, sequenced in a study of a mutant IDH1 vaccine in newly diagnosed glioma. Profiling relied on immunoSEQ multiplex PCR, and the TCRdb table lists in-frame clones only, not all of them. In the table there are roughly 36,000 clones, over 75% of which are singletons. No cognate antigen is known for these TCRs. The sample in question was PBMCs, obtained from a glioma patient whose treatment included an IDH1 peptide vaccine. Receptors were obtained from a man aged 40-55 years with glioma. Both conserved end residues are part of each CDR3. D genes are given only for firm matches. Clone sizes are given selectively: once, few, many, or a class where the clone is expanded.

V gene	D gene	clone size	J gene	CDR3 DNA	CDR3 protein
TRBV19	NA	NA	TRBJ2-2	TGTGCCAGTACGAGTCCTTTCTTGAACACCGGGGAGCTGTTTTTT	CASTSPFLNTGELFF
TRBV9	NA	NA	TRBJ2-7	TGTGCCAGCAGCGGAGGAGTACTACGCGAGGAGTACGAGCAGTACTTC	CASSGGVLREEYEQYF
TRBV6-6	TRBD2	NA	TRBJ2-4	TGTGCCACATCCATAGCGGGTGACGGAAACATTCAGTACTTC	CATSIAGDGNIQYF
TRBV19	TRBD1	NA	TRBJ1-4	TGTGCCAGTAGCGGGACAGCAACTAATGAAAAACTGTTTTTT	CASSGTATNEKLFF
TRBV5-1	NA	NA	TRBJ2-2	TGCGCCAGCAGCTTCTCCAGTTCCTTTGGGGAGCTGTTTTTT	CASSFSSSFGELFF
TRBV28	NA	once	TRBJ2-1	TGTGCCAGCAGTAAAAGAGGGAGGCATTACAATGAGCAGTTCTTC	CASSKRGRHYNEQFF
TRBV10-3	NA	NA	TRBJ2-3	TGTGCCATCAGTGTGGGGGACACAGATACGCAGTATTTT	CAISVGDTDTQYF
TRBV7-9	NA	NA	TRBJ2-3	TGTGCCAGCAGCTTATGGGTGGGGGCAGACACAGATACGCAGTATTTT	CASSLWVGADTDTQYF
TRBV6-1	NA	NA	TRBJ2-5	TGTGCCAGCAGTGAAGCGACAGGACAAGAGACCCAGTACTTC	CASSEATGQETQYF
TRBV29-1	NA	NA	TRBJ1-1	TGCAGCGTTGAACGCGGGGGCTTGGGCACTGAAGCTTTCTTT	CSVERGGLGTEAFF
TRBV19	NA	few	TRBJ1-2	TGTGCCAGTAGTATAGAGGCGCAGAACTATGGCTACACCTTC	CASSIEAQNYGYTF
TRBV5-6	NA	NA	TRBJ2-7	TGTGCCAGCAGCTTGGGTGGGGGGCGGCATTACGAGCAGTACTTC	CASSLGGGRHYEQYF
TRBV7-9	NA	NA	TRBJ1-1	TGTGCCAGCAGCCCGAGCCACATGGACAGCGGGATAGCTTTCTTT	CASSPSHMDSGIAFF
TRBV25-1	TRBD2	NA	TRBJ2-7	TGTGCCAGCAGTGACCCCGGGACTAGCGGTTACGAGCAGTACTTC	CASSDPGTSGYEQYF
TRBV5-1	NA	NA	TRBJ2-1	TGCGCCAGCAGCTTATCAGCGACGGACTACTACAATGAGCAGTTCTTC	CASSLSATDYYNEQFF
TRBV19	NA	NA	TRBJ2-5	TGTGCCAGCTCCCAGGGCCAAGAGACCCAGTACTTC	CASSQGQETQYF
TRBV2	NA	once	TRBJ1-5	TGTGCCAGTAGAGGGACCTCGGGCAATCAGCCCCAGCATTTT	CASRGTSGNQPQHF
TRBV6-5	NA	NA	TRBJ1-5	TGTGCCAGCAGGGGCGGGGGGCCGAGCAATCAGCCCCAGCATTTT	CASRGGGPSNQPQHF
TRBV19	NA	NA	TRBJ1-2	TGTGCCAGTATCTATGGGGCCGGACACCGCTATGGCTACACCTTC	CASIYGAGHRYGYTF
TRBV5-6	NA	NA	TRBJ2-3	TGTGCCAGCAGCTTGGCTGGCAGGGGATGGACAGATACGCAGTATTTT	CASSLAGRGWTDTQYF
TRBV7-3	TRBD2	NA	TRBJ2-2	TGTGCCAGCAGCCCGGGACTAGCGGCCGGGGAGCTGTTTTTT	CASSPGLAAGELFF
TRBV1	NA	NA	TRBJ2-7	TGCACCAGCAGGACAAATTTTAGGGGGGCGGTGAACGAGCAGTACTTC	CTSRTNFRGAVNEQYF
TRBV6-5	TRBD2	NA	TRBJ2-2	TGTGCCAGCAGTAGCGGGGGGGCCCACACCGGGGAGCTGTTTTTT	CASSSGGAHTGELFF
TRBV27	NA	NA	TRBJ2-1	TGTGCCAGTCGGCCGGGGGCACCCTCCTACAATGAGCAGTTCTTC	CASRPGAPSYNEQFF
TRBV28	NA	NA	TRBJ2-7	TGTGCCAGCAGTTTCCCAGGGTCGCAATACGAGCAGTACTTC	CASSFPGSQYEQYF
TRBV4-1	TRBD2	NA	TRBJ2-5	TGCGCCAGCAGCCAAGTACTAGCGCCAGAGACCCAGTACTTC	CASSQVLAPETQYF
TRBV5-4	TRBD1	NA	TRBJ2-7	TGTGCCAGCAGCCCCGGGACAGGGTCCTACGAGCAGTACTTC	CASSPGTGSYEQYF
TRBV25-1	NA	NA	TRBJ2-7	TGTGCCAGCAGTGAAATCACAGGAGCGCTCTACGAGCAGTACTTC	CASSEITGALYEQYF
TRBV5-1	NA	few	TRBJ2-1	TGCGCCAGCAGCTCCTATTTAAAGGGCTCCTACAATGAGCAGTTCTTC	CASSSYLKGSYNEQFF
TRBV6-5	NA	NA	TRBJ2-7	TGTGCCAGCAGTCTGGGTCCTAACTCCTACGAGCAGTACTTC	CASSLGPNSYEQYF
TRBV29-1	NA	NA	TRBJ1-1	TGCAGCCTCCATCGGAGGGGCACTGAAGCTTTCTTT	CSLHRRGTEAFF
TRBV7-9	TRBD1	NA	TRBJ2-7	TGTGCCAGCAGCTCGACAGGGCTCTACGAGCAGTACTTC	CASSSTGLYEQYF
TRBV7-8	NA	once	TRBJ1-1	TGTGCCAGCAGCTTCTCCGGGGAAGCTTTCTTT	CASSFSGEAFF
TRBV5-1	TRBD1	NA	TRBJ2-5	TGCGCCAGCAGCCCGGGGACAGGGGGATACCAAGAGACCCAGTACTTC	CASSPGTGGYQETQYF
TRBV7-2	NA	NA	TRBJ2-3	TGTGCCAGCAGCTTAACAGGTTACAGCACAGATACGCAGTATTTT	CASSLTGYSTDTQYF